Listed here are 17 T cell receptor beta chains from one sample, sequenced in a study of shared clonotypes between healthy human individuals. Only in-frame clones appear in the TCRdb table, and some are missing; sequencing was by immunoSEQ multiplex PCR. The sample consists of over a million clones, approximately 80% of them appearing once. The sequencing sample was made of memory CD4+ T cells from PBMCs. Subset: CD45RA-negative fraction. The receptors here all came from a man aged 18 to 35 in good health. Some clones in this sample may be carry-over from other donors' samples.

This chain connects TRBV6-4 to TRBJ1-2; 7 positions agree with TRBD1. The ends lost 1 base at V and 1 base at J; junction bases unmatched: 9. The V gene's germline CDR1 is MRHNA and CDR2 SNTAGT. The CDR3 runs to 17 residues. The CDR3 protein is CASSDFPGTDHNYGYTF. Written as DNA, the CDR3 is TGTGCCAGCAGTGACTTCCCCGGGACAGATCATAACTATGGCTACACCTTC.

This clone showed up just a few times. V is TRBV11-2 and J is TRBJ2-7; D not resolved. The CDR3 spans 16 residues. Germline V gives CDR1 SGHAT, CDR2 FQNNGV. V lost 0 bases, J lost 3 bases, and 15 bases lay in between. CDR3 coding DNA: TGTGCCAGCAGCTTAGATAATATATACGCCGTCTACGAGCAGTACTTC. Translating it yields CASSLDNIYAVYEQYF.

CDR3 amino acids: CASSVTPSPYNEQFF. The CDR3 DNA is TGTGCCAGCAGCGTAACCCCTAGCCCCTACAATGAGCAGTTCTTC. V gene TRBV9 combines with J gene TRBJ2-1, with D perhaps matching TRBD2 (5 bases). CDR1 and CDR2 from the germline V gene are SGDLS and YYNGEE. V lost 1 base to trimming and J lost 2 bases, with 10 bases between them. The CDR3 covers 15 residues.

For this clone: A read error may be the cause here, since a much bigger clone is one base away. The chain links TRBV5-1 to TRBJ2-1, with 8 bases identical to TRBD2. The CDR3 contains 18 residues. Germline-derived CDR1 and CDR2 are SGHRS and YFSETQ. The CDR3: CASGLGSSGSRSYNEQFF. In DNA, the CDR3 is TGCGCCAGCGGCTTGGGGTCTAGCGGGTCGCGATCCTACAATGAGCAGTTCTTC.

The rearrangement uses TRBV28 and TRBJ1-4; TRBD1 agrees at 10 bases. This CDR3 has 17 residues. J gave up 4 bases and V 10 bases, and 15 bases lay outside the gene matches. Germline CDR1 MDHEN, CDR2 SYDVKM. CDR3: CATRVNTGQGDNEKLFF. The CDR3, as DNA: TGTGCCACCCGAGTGAATACTGGACAGGGGGATAATGAAAAACTGTTTTTT.

As regards this clone: Different DNA sequences within this sample yield the same CDR3. The chain combines TRBV6-1 with TRBJ1-5, with no clear D. V was trimmed by 2 bases and J by 4 bases, leaving 6 bases between them. Germline loops: CDR1 MNHNS, CDR2 SASEGT. This CDR3 has 13 residues. For the CDR3, the DNA is TGTGCCAGCAGTGAATCGGGGAATCAGCCCCAGCATTTT. Translating gives CASSESGNQPQHF.

The V and J genes are TRBV11-2 and TRBJ2-1; D remains ambiguous. Trimming removed 2 bases at V and 6 bases at J, with 8 bases between. The CDR3 has 13 amino acids. CDR1 and CDR2 (germline): SGHAT, FQNNGV. CDR3 DNA: TGTGCCAGCAGCTTAATCGGTACCAATGAGCAGTTCTTC. Its translation: CASSLIGTNEQFF.

This chain connects TRBV19 to TRBJ1-1; 11 bases map to TRBD1. The CDR3 sequence is 15 residues long. The ends lost 4 bases at V and 4 bases at J; junction bases unmatched: 5. Germline CDR1 reads LNHDA; CDR2 reads SQIVND (reference sequence). The CDR3: CASSKPGTGGTEAFF. CDR3 coding DNA: TGTGCCAGTAGTAAACCCGGGACAGGGGGCACTGAAGCTTTCTTT.

V and J are TRBV5-1 and TRBJ2-3, with a tentative D call TRBD1 (5 bases). The germline CDR1 and CDR2 sequences are SGHRS and YFSETQ. V lost 4 bases, J lost 6 bases, and 15 bases lay in between. The CDR3 consists of 14 residues. CDR3 DNA sequence: TGCGCCAGCAGCCCCATCAAGGGGATGGATACGCAGTATTTT. This gives the protein CASSPIKGMDTQYF.

This chain uses TRBV7-9 with TRBJ1-2, with D hard to call. The germline V gene has CDR1 SEHNR and CDR2 FQNEAQ (reference sequence). V lost 2 bases to trimming and J lost 1 base, with 17 bases between them. This CDR3 region has 17 residues. The CDR3, as DNA: TGTGCCAGCAGCTTATCTTTAGGTGAAACCGTTAACTATGGCTACACCTTC. It specifies CASSLSLGETVNYGYTF.

This clone was detected only a few times. The chain recombines TRBV28 with TRBJ1-5; 7 positions agree with TRBD1. V lost 6 bases to trimming and J lost 5 bases; unmatched junction nucleotides: 7. CDR3 size: 14 residues. The germline CDR1 and CDR2 sequences are MDHEN and SYDVKM. The DNA for the CDR3 is TGTGCCAGCAGGTCCGGGACAGCCTATCAGCCCCAGCATTTT. Translating gives CASRSGTAYQPQHF.

This rearrangement joins TRBV28 to TRBJ1-4; the D gene is possibly TRBD1 (5 bases). This CDR3 has 16 amino acids. V lost 3 bases and J 1 base, leaving 12 bases between the germline ends. The V gene's germline CDR1 is MDHEN and CDR2 SYDVKM. The CDR3 reads CASSFLGGGTNEKLFF. Written as DNA, the CDR3 is TGTGCCAGCAGTTTTTTGGGCGGGGGAACTAATGAAAAACTGTTTTTT.

CDR3 loop: CASSLDRVATEAFF. CDR3 DNA sequence: TGCGCCAGCAGCTTAGACAGGGTAGCCACTGAAGCTTTCTTT. This chain connects TRBV5-1 to TRBJ1-1, with 7 bases identical to TRBD1. V gave up 2 bases and J gave up 4 bases; unmatched junction bases: 5. Germline CDR1 is SGHRS and CDR2 is YFSETQ. The CDR3 has 14 residues.

This clone was found once. The CDR3 coding sequence is TGTGCCAGCAGGTCCAGGGAGGCAGATACGCAGTATTTT. Amino acids: CASRSREADTQYF. The rearrangement joins TRBV7-3 to TRBJ2-3; possible D gene TRBD2, 6 bases. The V gene's germline CDR1 is SGHTA and CDR2 FQGTGA. Deletions cut 6 bases from V and 4 bases from J, with 11 bases between. The CDR3 has 13 amino acids. Based on the CDR3 plus reference TRBV7-3 and TRBJ2-3, the full variable domain is GAGVSQTPSNKVTEKGKYVELRCDPISGHTALYWYRQSLGQGPEFLIYFQGTGAADDSGLPNDRFFAVRPEGSVSTLKIQRTERGDSAVYLCASRSREADTQYFGPGTRLTVL.

At least ten counts were recorded for this clone. V is TRBV5-1 and J is TRBJ2-1; TRBD2 matches at 10 bases. Per germline, CDR1 SGHRS and CDR2 YFSETQ. The J segment lost 0 bases and the V segment lost 1 base, leaving 4 bases of the junction unmatched. The CDR3 is made up of 17 amino acids. The DNA for the CDR3 is TGCGCCAGCAGCTTGAGGAGCGGGAGGGTCTCCTACAATGAGCAGTTCTTC. As protein: CASSLRSGRVSYNEQFF.

The chain combines TRBV19 with TRBJ1-2, with unresolved D. Trimming stripped 8 bases from V and 5 bases from J, with 21 bases between. This CDR3 comprises 15 residues. CDR1 is LNHDA, CDR2 SQIVND, per germline (reference sequence). CDR3 amino acids: CASSTPGRGRYGYTF. CDR3 nucleotide sequence: TGTGCCAGTTCAACCCCCGGGAGAGGGAGATATGGCTACACCTTC. Variable domain in full (rest from reference TRBV19 and TRBJ1-2): DGGITQSPKYLFRKEGQNVTLSCEQNLNHDAMYWYRQDPGQGLRLIYYSQIVNDFQKGDIAEGYSVSREKKESFPLTVTSAQKNPTAFYLCASSTPGRGRYGYTFGSGTRLTVV.

V usage is TRBV7-2 and J usage is TRBJ2-1; D might be TRBD2 (7 bases). The CDR3 has 15 amino acids. Between the trimmed V and J ends, which lost 0 bases and 8 bases, there was a span of 14 bases. From germline, CDR1 is SGHTA and CDR2 FQGNSA. The CDR3 loop reads CASSLAGASGHEQFF. CDR3 DNA sequence: TGTGCCAGCAGCTTAGCGGGGGCTAGCGGCCATGAGCAGTTCTTC.